This T cell receptor (beta chain) was recovered during a study of T cell changes during pregnancy in multiple sclerosis (dated by TCRdb to the late 2010s). Background for the entire study: The study examined how the T cell repertoire changed over the course of pregnancy in women with multiple sclerosis.

Library construction relied on the immunoSEQ multiplex PCR assay. TCRdb retrieved this table from immuneACCESS and kept in-frame rearrangements only. Not all clones are present; in checked studies, unresolved V genes account for under half, and no reason is known for the remainder. This sample comprises about 48,000 clones, nearly 95% of them detected only once. 0.45% to 0.55% of the sample lies in the top ten. Remarks on this clone: Its binding antigen is unknown. No base-level quality is on record; no much larger clone is a single base apart.

V was cut back by 5 bases and J by 8 bases, leaving a gap of 12 bases between them. The CDR3, from cysteine to phenylalanine, totals 12 residues. This entry keeps only the CDR3 DNA: 36 bases, framed from base 1. CDR1 and CDR2 were assigned from the germline V gene as SGHAT and FQNNGV. The sample was CD4+ T cells from peripheral blood mononuclear cells, taken in the first trimester of pregnancy. The source of this sequence is a female donor with multiple sclerosis, enrolled in a pregnancy study. The sequence is built from TRBV11-2 and TRBJ1-1, with no reliable assignment of the D segment. The CDR3 protein is CASSPLRHEAFF. The bases are TGTGCCAGCAGCCCTTTAAGACACGAAGCTTTCTTT.